The 10 T cell receptor beta chains below come from one sample, sequenced in a study of cytomegalovirus exposure and HLA in healthy donors. 60 Vbeta and 13 Jbeta primers were used in PCR. Clones were read by immunoSEQ multiplex PCR, and TCRdb kept only the in-frame ones, dropping some. The sample lists about 120,000 clones; 65% to 85% were seen once. Material: PBMCs. These receptors were taken from a man over 45 in good health and CMV-seronegative.

The chain is built from TRBV5-1 and TRBJ2-5; possibly TRBD2 for D (5 bases). The last part of the DNA fits TRBJ2-7 better; the J call may be wrong. The CDR3 runs to 13 residues. Germline values: CDR1 SGHRS, CDR2 YFSETQ. The CDR3 protein is CASSPVRGSEQYF. CDR3 coding DNA: TGCGCCAGCAGCCCGGTTCGAGGGTCCGAGCAGTACTTC.

In this sample, this clone turned up once. This chain uses TRBV4-2 with TRBJ2-5; D remains unclear. Trimming left V 1 base short and J 5 bases short, with 11 bases between. Looked up from germline, CDR1 is LGHNA and CDR2 is YNFKEQ. The CDR3 has 14 amino acids. The chain's CDR3 is CASSQVTASETQYF. In DNA, the CDR3 is TGTGCCAGCAGCCAAGTAACAGCTTCGGAGACCCAGTACTTC.

V gene TRBV28 combines with J gene TRBJ2-1; TRBD2 agrees at 9 bases. Germline lookup yields CDR1 MDHEN and CDR2 SYDVKM. The CDR3 spans 17 residues. After removal of 4 bases from V and 6 bases from J, the junction contained 13 bases not matched to a gene. CDR3 amino acids: CASSSPSGSGRSNEQFF. As DNA, the CDR3 is TGTGCCAGCAGTTCCCCCTCGGGTAGCGGGAGAAGCAATGAGCAGTTCTTC.

This clone is a singleton in its sample. The chain links TRBV4-3 to TRBJ2-5; TRBD2 matches at 9 bases. The last part of the DNA fits TRBJ2-7 better; the J call may be wrong. CDR3 size: 15 residues. Germline V gene data show CDR1 as LGHNA and CDR2 as YSLEER. The CDR3 is CASSQVASGIYEQYF. The CDR3 region has the DNA TGCGCCAGCAGCCAAGTAGCTAGCGGGATCTACGAGCAGTACTTC.

The chain couples TRBV11-2 to TRBJ1-1; D is possibly TRBD1 (6 bases). CDR1 SGHAT and CDR2 FQNNGV come from the germline V gene. The CDR3 loop spans 16 amino acids. V shed 2 bases and J shed 7 bases, with 20 bases lying between them. CDR3 region: CASSLSGGGRSIEAFF. CDR3 nucleotide sequence: TGTGCCAGCAGCTTAAGTGGGGGCGGGCGTTCAATTGAAGCTTTCTTT.

J is TRBJ2-3 and V is TRBV9, with D perhaps matching TRBD2 (5 bases). Per germline, CDR1 SGDLS and CDR2 YYNGEE. Trimming shortened V by 0 bases and J by 5 bases, and 19 bases separated the two germline ends. The length of the CDR3 is 17 residues. Written as DNA, the CDR3 is TGTGCCAGCAGCGTAGGTTCCAGGAGGAACCTGGGAGATACGCAGTATTTT. It translates to CASSVGSRRNLGDTQYF.

In this sample, this clone turned up once. A junction end diverges from the germline sequence, so it may reflect a read error. This sequence joins TRBV7-9 and TRBJ1-1; TRBD1 might be the D (6 bases). CDR3 size: 13 residues. The germline gives CDR1 SEHNR, CDR2 FQNEAQ (reference sequence). The CDR3 nucleotides read TGTTCCAGCGCTGAGGGGGTGGAGACTGAAGCTTTCTTT. It is translated as CSSAEGVETEAFF. The whole variable domain, remainder taken from reference TRBV7-9 and TRBJ1-1, is DTGVSQNPRHKITKRGQNVTFRCDPISEHNRLYWYRQTLGQGPEFLTYFQNEAQLEKSRLLSDRFSAERPKGSFSTLEIQRTEQGDSAMYLCSSAEGVETEAFFGQGTRLTVV.

V gene TRBV27 combines with J gene TRBJ2-2; TRBD1 matches 9 bases. In germline, CDR1 is MNHEY, CDR2 SMNVEV (reference sequence). The V gene end was trimmed by 6 bases and the J gene end by 6 bases; junction bases not matched to a gene: 8. The CDR3 spans 15 residues. The CDR3 DNA is TGTGCCAGCAGGGGACAGGGAAGGGTGGCCGGGGAGCTGTTTTTT. It yields the protein CASRGQGRVAGELFF.

The chain couples TRBV6-4 to TRBJ2-3; D gene ambiguous. This CDR3 spans 13 amino acids. V was clipped by 4 bases and J by 6 bases, with 11 bases between them. Germline V gene lookup returns CDR1 MRHNA and CDR2 SNTAGT. The CDR3 reads CASSAELRDTQYF. The CDR3 region has the DNA TGTGCCAGCAGTGCCGAGTTGAGGGATACGCAGTATTTT.

The rearrangement links TRBV10-3 to TRBJ2-7; perhaps TRBD1 as D (5 bases). The CDR3 length is 11 residues. V was clipped by 8 bases and J by 7 bases, with 12 bases between them. Germline CDR1 reads ENHRY; CDR2 reads SYGVKD. The CDR3 DNA is TGTGCCATCGGAAGGGGATTGGAGCAGTACTTC. Its protein product is CAIGRGLEQYF.